One TCR beta chain is described in this entry. These data come from a study of PD-L1 blockade in urothelial cancer. At the level of the study: Males with bladder-origin urothelial cancer made up about 85% of the 29 patients. Researchers looked at the blood 3 weeks (second dose) and 6 weeks after treatment began.

A spike-in of synthetic TCR analog templates was added to each PCR. Repertoires were generated with immunoSEQ multiplex PCR, while TCRdb's copy carries only in-frame clones and drops some. The data show tens of thousands of clones, 89% seen once. The CDR3 has 13 amino acids. Germline V lookup: CDR1 ENHRY, CDR2 SYGVKD. V lost 10 bases and J lost 0, with 12 bases in between. The time point was: pretreatment peripheral blood. Each patient supplied 1 to 8 pretreatment and on-treatment samples. The chain joins TRBV10-3 to TRBJ1-2, with D unclear. This material consisted of PBMCs, taken around atezolizumab (anti-PD-L1) treatment. This clonotype originated in a woman older than 75 with urothelial cancer. CDR3 in amino acids: CATAGGANYGYTF. CDR3 DNA sequence: TGTGCCACTGCAGGAGGTGCTAACTATGGCTACACCTTC.